These 3 T cell receptor beta chains came from one sample sequenced in a study of blood T cells in healthy people across ages. Alongside a J-beta primer mix, a sample-barcoded 5' primer served in a second PCR lasting about 7 to 12 cycles. TCRdb itself ran the 5' RACE reads through MiXCR, one entry per CDR3 protein. The sample yields approximately 770,000 distinct CDR3 sequences, roughly 64% seen once. Sequenced sample: blood. All receptors come from a man under 40 in good health.

V and J are TRBV29-1 and TRBJ1-2; D is perhaps TRBD1 (6 bases). Deletions cut 7 bases from V and 6 bases from J, with 18 bases between. Germline-derived CDR1 and CDR2 are SQVTM and ANQGSEA. The CDR3 length is 13 residues. The CDR3 loop is CSANLQGEDGYTF. Here the CDR3 DNA reads TGCAGCGCCAACTTACAGGGAGAGGATGGCTACACCTTC.

The V gene is TRBV7-2, the J gene TRBJ2-7; 11 bases are shared with TRBD1. The CDR3 is made up of 14 amino acids. Per the germline V gene, CDR1 is SGHTA and CDR2 is FQGNSA. The ends lost 5 bases at V and 5 bases at J; junction bases unmatched: 5. The CDR3, as DNA: TGTGCCAGCAGCGTACGGACAGGGGGCGACGAGCAGTACTTC. This sequence encodes CASSVRTGGDEQYF.

Regarding this clonotype: A junction end diverges from the germline sequence, so it may reflect a read error. In nucleotides, the CDR3 is TGCAGCGCTATATCCGCTAGGGGGCCCACTTCCGAGCAGTACTTC. This gives the protein CSAISARGPTSEQYF. The chain carries TRBV20-1 and TRBJ2-7; 7 bases are shared with TRBD1. This CDR3 is 15 amino acids long. The germline V gene encodes CDR1 DFQATT and CDR2 SNEGSKA (reference sequence).